The 17 T cell receptor beta chains below were found in one sample sequenced in a study of breast tumors, draining lymph nodes, adjacent tissues. From the multiplex PCR reads, TCRdb called clonotypes with MiXCR, one entry per CDR3 protein. The sample gives some 150,000 distinct CDR3 sequences, roughly 35% of which show up once; less than 4% is in the top ten. Breast cancer patients provided tissue from their axillary draining lymph nodes. The sample consisted of axillary lymph node tissue. These receptors were taken from a female donor with breast cancer. Some clones in this sample may be carry-over from other donors' samples.

This clonotype showed up just a few times. V gene TRBV6-6 combines with J gene TRBJ1-1; D not certain. CDR1 and CDR2 (germline): MNHNY, SVGAGI (reference sequence). V lost 2 bases, J lost 3 bases, and 7 bases lay in between. This CDR3 is built from 13 residues. CDR3 sequence: CASSYPTYTEAFF. CDR3 sequence (DNA): TGTGCCAGCAGTTACCCGACGTACACTGAAGCTTTCTTT.

This clonotype occurred once. V and J are TRBV11-3 and TRBJ2-2, with 7 bases lining up with TRBD2. The germline V gene encodes CDR1 SGHNT and CDR2 YENEEA. The V segment lost 5 bases and the J segment 3 bases; nucleotides outside the gene matches: 15. This CDR3 comprises 18 residues. The CDR3 nucleotides read TGTGCCAGCAGCCCCCCAAGGACGGGAGGACTCTACACCGGGGAGCTGTTTTTT. Its translation: CASSPPRTGGLYTGELFF.

Note on this clonotype: A much larger clone differs from this one at a single base, so this may be a read error. V is TRBV20-1 and J is TRBJ1-4, with a tentative D call TRBD1 (6 bases). Germline CDR1 reads DFQATT; CDR2 reads SNEGSKA (reference sequence). This CDR3 region has 13 residues. The CDR3, as DNA: TGCAGTGCTACAGGGGCCACTAATGAAGAACTGTTTTTT. It translates to CSATGATNEELFF.

This clonotype was seen repeatedly, ten times or more. The chain employs TRBV5-1 and TRBJ2-7, with 9 bases lining up with TRBD1. Germline loops: CDR1 SGHRS, CDR2 YFSETQ. CDR3 length: 16 amino acids. V was clipped by 2 bases and J by 7 bases; unmatched bases: 13. The CDR3 reads CASSLSVRNRGREQYF. The CDR3 region has the DNA TGCGCCAGCAGCTTATCCGTCCGGAACAGGGGGCGTGAGCAGTACTTC. Full variable domain (rest looked up from reference TRBV5-1 and TRBJ2-7): KAGVTQTPRYLIKTRGQQVTLSCSPISGHRSVSWYQQTPGQGLQFLFEYFSETQRNKGNFPGRFSGRQFSNSRSEMNVSTLELGDSALYLCASSLSVRNRGREQYFGPGTRLTVT.

The V gene is TRBV2, the J gene TRBJ1-2; D gene ambiguous. CDR1 and CDR2 from the germline V gene are SNHLY and FYNNEI. The CDR3 totals 13 residues. V was cut by 4 bases and J by 0 bases, with 6 bases left in between. In DNA form, the CDR3 reads TGTGCCAGCAGTGGAGGGACTAACTATGGCTACACCTTC. Encoded protein: CASSGGTNYGYTF.

This clonotype came up a few times. The chain joins TRBV7-2 to TRBJ1-1; no clear D. The CDR3 is 15 residues long. V was trimmed by 1 base and J by 4 bases, leaving 13 bases between them. Germline assignment: CDR1 SGHTA and CDR2 FQGNSA. The CDR3: CASSLETGRSTEAFF. CDR3 sequence (DNA): TGTGCCAGCAGCTTAGAGACGGGCCGGAGCACTGAAGCTTTCTTT.

In its sample, this clonotype was seen many times. V is TRBV5-8 and J is TRBJ1-6, with 7 bases identical to TRBD1. Trimming removed 5 bases from V and 7 bases from J; junction bases left unmatched: 18. The CDR3 has 18 residues. CDR1 is SGHTS and CDR2 is YDEGEE in the germline V gene. The CDR3 sequence is CASRPTINLTGRNSPLHF. The CDR3 region has the DNA TGTGCCAGCAGACCGACAATTAACTTGACAGGGAGGAATTCACCCCTCCACTTT.

The chain recombines TRBV6-2 or TRBV6-3 with TRBJ2-3; the D gene could be TRBD1 or TRBD2 (5 bases each). V was trimmed by 2 bases and J by 4 bases, leaving 13 bases between them. Germline assignment: CDR1 MNHEY and CDR2 SVGEGT. The CDR3 has 15 amino acids. CDR3 protein: CASSYEGTRADTQYF. The CDR3 nucleotides read TGTGCCAGCAGTTACGAAGGGACCAGGGCAGATACGCAGTATTTT.

This clonotype was observed at least ten times. J is TRBJ2-1 and V is TRBV6-5; the D gene is possibly TRBD1 (6 bases). V lost 4 bases to trimming and J lost 8 bases, with 18 bases between them. The CDR3 sequence is 15 residues long. CDR1 is MNHEY, CDR2 SVGAGI, per germline. This chain's CDR3 is CASSSQDRPTDEQFF. The CDR3 DNA follows: TGTGCCAGCAGTTCCCAGGACAGACCTACGGATGAGCAGTTCTTC.

The sample holds many counts of this clonotype. The chain recombines TRBV4-3 with TRBJ1-2, with TRBD1 as a possible D gene (5 bases). Looked up from germline, CDR1 is LGHNA and CDR2 is YSLEER. This CDR3 has 14 amino acids. The germline V and J ends were trimmed by 1 base and 7 bases, with 13 bases remaining between them. The CDR3 region is CASSQVRGPGGYTF. Here the CDR3 DNA reads TGCGCCAGCAGCCAAGTTAGGGGACCAGGTGGCTACACCTTC.

Comment on this clonotype: Just one base apart from a much larger clone, this may be a read error. This rearrangement joins TRBV3-1 to TRBJ2-1; no definite D call. This CDR3 is 13 amino acids long. The germline gives CDR1 LGHDT, CDR2 YNNKEL (reference sequence). The CDR3 DNA reads TGTGCCAGCAGCCAAGTTACTTGGAATGAGCAGTCCTTC. Translated, it gives CASSQVTWNEQSF.

This clonotype was found many times. V gene TRBV6-6 combines with J gene TRBJ1-3; maybe TRBD1 (5 bases). Trimming stripped 2 bases from V and 4 bases from J, with 9 bases between. The germline V gene has CDR1 MNHNY and CDR2 SVGAGI (reference sequence). The CDR3 loop spans 14 amino acids. CDR3: CASSYGGTGNTIYF. The CDR3, as DNA: TGTGCCAGCAGTTACGGCGGGACCGGAAACACCATATATTTT.

This clonotype was found many times. CDR3 amino acids: CATTRGGITGELFF. Written as DNA, the CDR3 is TGTGCCACTACACGGGGGGGAATCACCGGGGAGCTGTTTTTT. The chain couples TRBV2 to TRBJ2-2; 8 bases are shared with TRBD2. The CDR3 is 14 residues long. The J segment lost 4 bases and the V segment lost 10 bases, leaving 8 bases of the junction unmatched. Germline lookup yields CDR1 SNHLY and CDR2 FYNNEI.

This chain uses TRBV7-9 with TRBJ2-3; D perhaps matches TRBD1 (5 bases). The V end was cut by 5 bases, the J end by 10 bases, with 10 bases between. This CDR3 has 11 residues. CDR1 SEHNR and CDR2 FQNEAQ come from the germline V gene (reference sequence). CDR3 nucleotide sequence: TGTGCCAGCAGCAATCAGGGTTCGCAGTATTTT. Its translation: CASSNQGSQYF.

This clonotype showed up many times. The genes are TRBV20-1 and TRBJ2-5, with 8 bases lining up with TRBD1. The germline V gene has CDR1 DFQATT and CDR2 SNEGSKA (reference sequence). With 4 bases clipped from V and 10 bases from J, the junction kept 14 bases outside the gene matches. CDR3 length: 14 amino acids. The CDR3 reads CSATSRDRSRGQYF. In DNA form, the CDR3 reads TGCAGTGCTACGTCCCGGGACAGGTCCCGTGGCCAGTACTTC.

This clonotype was detected many times. This sequence joins TRBV5-6 and TRBJ2-2; 8 nucleotides align to TRBD1. Germline CDR1 SGHDT, CDR2 YYEEEE. The CDR3 has 15 amino acids. Unmatched junction bases numbered 5, after V lost 2 bases and J lost 5 bases. The DNA for the CDR3 is TGTGCCAGCAGCTTCCGACAGGGGCGAACCGGGGAGCTGTTTTTT. Residues: CASSFRQGRTGELFF. Using reference TRBV5-6 and TRBJ2-2 for the parts outside the CDR3, the full variable domain is DAGVTQSPTHLIKTRGQQVTLRCSPKSGHDTVSWYQQALGQGPQFIFQYYEEEERQRGNFPDRFSGHQFPNYSSELNVNALLLGDSALYLCASSFRQGRTGELFFGEGSRLTVL.

In its sample, this clonotype was seen many times. The chain recombines TRBV30 with TRBJ1-2; 7 nucleotides line up with TRBD1. Germline CDR1 is GTSNPN and CDR2 is SVGIG (reference sequence). The CDR3 is 14 residues long. J lost 5 bases, V lost 3 bases, and 9 bases had no gene match. The CDR3 bases are TGTGCCTGGAGAAGACAGGGCACCATGTATGGCTACACCTTC. It codes for CAWRRQGTMYGYTF.